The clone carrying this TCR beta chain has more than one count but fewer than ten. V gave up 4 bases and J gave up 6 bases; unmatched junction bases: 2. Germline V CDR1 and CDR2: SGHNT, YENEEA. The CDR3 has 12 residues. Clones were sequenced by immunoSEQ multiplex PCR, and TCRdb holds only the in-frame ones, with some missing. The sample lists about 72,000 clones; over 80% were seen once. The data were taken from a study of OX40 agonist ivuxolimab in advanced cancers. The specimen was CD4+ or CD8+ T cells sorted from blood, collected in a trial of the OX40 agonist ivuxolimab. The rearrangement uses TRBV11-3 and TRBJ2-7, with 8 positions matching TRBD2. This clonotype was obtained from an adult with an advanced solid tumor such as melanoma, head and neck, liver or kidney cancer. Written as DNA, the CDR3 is TGTGCCAGCAGCTCGGGAGGGGGCGAGCAGTACTTC. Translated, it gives CASSSGGGEQYF.